Listed below are T cell receptor beta chains from one sample, sequenced in a study of T-cell memory formation after mild COVID-19. TCRdb re-analysed the 5' RACE reads in MiXCR, keeping a single row per CDR3 protein. This repertoire shows around 110,000 distinct CDR3 sequences, over 15% found once; its top ten account for 25% to 30%. The material sequenced was PBMCs or a T cell subset sorted from them (not recorded which). The source is an adult woman who had mild COVID-19 (a few samples of this study predate the infection). Cell type and time point are not known. CDR3s include the opening cysteine and the closing phenylalanine or tryptophan. A D gene is named only where the DNA matches it firmly. Size is stated for part of the rows, as once, few or many counts, or as a class when the clone is expanded.

TRBV6-5	TRBD1	TRBJ2-7	few	CASSHRDSHYEQYF	TGTGCCAGCAGTCACCGGGACAGTCACTACGAGCAGTACTTC
TRBV9	TRBD2	TRBJ2-3	.	CASSVAPSGGSTDTQYF	TGTGCCAGCAGCGTAGCTCCCAGCGGGGGGAGCACAGATACGCAGTATTTT
TRBV20-1	TRBD1	TRBJ1-3	few	CSARGGGPGNTIYF	TGCAGTGCTAGAGGAGGGGGCCCGGGAAACACCATATATTTT
TRBV13	.	TRBJ1-1	.	CASSFGRGNTEAFF	TGTGCCAGCAGCTTCGGCAGGGGGAACACTGAAGCTTTCTTT
TRBV28	.	TRBJ2-7	.	CASSFTDSSYEQYF	TGTGCCAGCAGTTTCACGGACAGCTCCTACGAGCAGTACTTC
TRBV6-2/TRBV6-3	.	TRBJ1-2	.	CASMEPDVNYGYTF	TGTGCCAGCATGGAACCGGACGTTAACTATGGCTACACCTTC
TRBV5-1	TRBD1	TRBJ2-7	.	CASSFYGTGVNEQYF	TGCGCCAGCAGCTTCTACGGGACAGGGGTCAACGAGCAGTACTTC
TRBV9	.	TRBJ2-1	.	CASSVEGDSPDEQFF	TGTGCCAGCAGCGTAGAAGGAGACTCCCCAGATGAGCAGTTCTTC
TRBV3-1	.	TRBJ1-1	few	CASSSWGVSEAFF	TGTGCCAGCAGCTCCTGGGGGGTGAGCGAAGCTTTCTTT
TRBV20-1	.	TRBJ1-1	.	CSMGNPNTEAFF	TGCAGTATGGGAAACCCGAACACTGAAGCTTTCTTT
TRBV10-3	.	TRBJ2-3	.	CAISDTGGGTDTQYF	TGTGCCATCAGTGATACGGGCGGGGGCACAGATACGCAGTATTTT
TRBV9	.	TRBJ2-2	.	CASSANLDRNTGELFF	TGTGCCAGCAGCGCTAACCTTGACAGAAACACCGGGGAGCTGTTTTTT
TRBV7-9	.	TRBJ2-2	.	CASILDAGGAVFF	.
TRBV4-2	.	TRBJ1-1	.	CASSQDERGGTEAFF	TGTGCCAGCAGCCAAGATGAGAGGGGGGGCACTGAAGCTTTCTTT
TRBV4-1	TRBD2	TRBJ2-3	.	CASSQASGGGDTQYF	TGCGCCAGCAGCCAAGCCAGCGGGGGGGGAGATACGCAGTATTTT
TRBV7-8	TRBD1	TRBJ1-2	.	CASSLPGQGFYGYTF	TGTGCCAGCAGCCTACCGGGACAGGGCTTCTATGGCTACACCTTC
TRBV20-1	TRBD2	TRBJ2-7	few	CSARGREDYEQYF	TGCAGTGCTAGGGGACGGGAGGACTACGAGCAGTACTTC
TRBV5-1	.	TRBJ1-1	.	CASSLDYVTEAFF	TGCGCCAGCAGCTTGGATTACGTCACTGAAGCTTTCTTT
TRBV4-1	TRBD2	TRBJ2-2	.	CASSQLGLAEGRNTGELFF	TGCGCCAGCAGCCAATTAGGACTAGCGGAGGGTCGCAACACCGGGGAGCTGTTTTTT
TRBV24-1	.	TRBJ2-3	.	CATRPGWTDTQYF	TGTGCCACTCGACCGGGCTGGACAGATACGCAGTATTTT
TRBV19	TRBD2	TRBJ2-7	few	CASSIGLAGGDRLIYEQYF	TGTGCCAGTAGTATAGGACTAGCGGGAGGAGACCGTCTTATTTACGAGCAGTACTTC
TRBV6-6	.	TRBJ2-5	.	CASSYSTVDLVAGGETQYF	TGTGCCAGCAGTTACTCGACTGTGGATCTAGTGGCGGGCGGAGAGACCCAGTACTTC
TRBV5-1	.	TRBJ2-7	many	CASSLYLFAYEQYF	TGCGCCAGCAGCTTGTACCTGTTCGCCTACGAGCAGTACTTC
TRBV27	TRBD1	TRBJ1-1	.	CASRQTGGNTEAFF	TGTGCCAGCAGACAGACAGGGGGGAATACTGAAGCTTTCTTT
TRBV7-9	TRBD1	TRBJ1-1	.	CASSERRGLNTEAFF	TGTGCCAGCAGCGAAAGGAGGGGGCTGAACACTGAAGCTTTCTTT
TRBV7-9	TRBD2	TRBJ2-1	few	CASSPPSGGVSRNEQFF	TGTGCCAGCAGCCCCCCTAGCGGGGGGGTCTCGAGGAATGAGCAGTTCTTC
TRBV11-2	.	TRBJ2-7	few	CASSVGAGHYEQYF	TGTGCCAGCAGCGTTGGGGCAGGTCACTACGAGCAGTACTTC
TRBV4-1	TRBD1	TRBJ2-7	.	CASSHPNRGEQYF	TGCGCCAGCAGCCACCCAAACAGGGGCGAGCAGTACTTC
TRBV5-1	TRBD1	TRBJ2-3	.	CASSQGVVADTQYF	TGCGCCAGCAGCCAGGGGGTGGTTGCAGATACGCAGTATTTT
TRBV4-1	.	TRBJ2-5	few	CASSPVHQETQYF	TGCGCCAGCAGCCCTGTCCATCAGGAGACCCAGTACTTC
TRBV20-1	.	TRBJ2-3	many	CSADGGLLDGTDTQYF	TGCAGTGCCGACGGGGGGCTACTCGACGGCACAGATACGCAGTATTTT
TRBV24-1	TRBD1	TRBJ1-5	.	CATSDYSDRGNQPQHF	TGTGCCACCAGTGATTACTCTGACAGGGGCAATCAGCCCCAGCATTTT
TRBV7-9	.	TRBJ1-4	.	CASSSTSEGATNEKLFF	TGTGCCAGCAGCTCCACCTCGGAGGGAGCAACTAATGAAAAACTGTTTTTT
TRBV4-1	TRBD1	TRBJ1-1	.	CASSRVVGGKDEAFF	TGCGCCAGCAGCCGAGTGGTAGGGGGCAAGGATGAAGCTTTCTTT
TRBV12-3/TRBV12-4	.	TRBJ2-5	.	CASSSGPVSGQYF	TGTGCCAGCAGCTCCGGGCCCGTCTCGGGGCAGTACTTC
TRBV5-1	TRBD2	TRBJ2-3	many	CASSHTGTSSTDTQYF	TGCGCCAGCAGCCACACCGGGACTAGTAGTACAGATACGCAGTATTTT
TRBV29-1	.	TRBJ1-1	few	CSGWRVGDTEAFF	TGCAGCGGTTGGAGGGTCGGGGACACTGAAGCTTTCTTT
TRBV30	TRBD2	TRBJ2-1	.	CAWRGGFFNEQFF	TGTGCCTGGCGGGGGGGATTTTTCAATGAGCAGTTCTTC
TRBV20-1	TRBD2	TRBJ2-7	.	CSARNWEGGKVLYEQYF	TGCAGTGCTAGAAACTGGGAGGGCGGGAAGGTACTCTACGAGCAGTACTTC
TRBV20-1	TRBD1	TRBJ1-2	.	CSARPYRTGVSNYGYTF	TGCAGTGCTAGGCCCTACCGGACAGGGGTTTCGAACTATGGCTACACCTTC
TRBV21-1	.	TRBJ2-7	.	CASSKGGTPVYEQYF	TGTGCCAGCAGCAAAGGGGGGACACCCGTCTACGAGCAGTACTTC
TRBV6-5	TRBD2	TRBJ2-5	.	CASSSNPPGGHETQYF	TGTGCCAGCAGCTCCAATCCCCCGGGGGGTCACGAGACCCAGTACTTC
TRBV3-1	.	TRBJ2-4	few	CASSNGPSRGNIQYF	TGTGCCAGCAGCAACGGACCGAGTAGGGGAAACATTCAGTACTTC
TRBV5-1	.	TRBJ2-5	few	CASSGGAETQYF	TGCGCCAGCAGTGGGGGGGCAGAGACCCAGTACTTC
TRBV2	.	TRBJ2-3	.	CASSELGPDTQYF	TGTGCCAGCAGTGAATTGGGCCCAGATACGCAGTATTTT
TRBV4-3	.	TRBJ2-1	.	CASSRSESSYNEQFF	TGCGCCAGCAGCCGTAGCGAAAGCTCCTACAATGAGCAGTTCTTC
TRBV2	.	TRBJ2-3	.	CASSVILDRREGTDTQYF	TGTGCCAGCAGTGTGATACTGGACAGGAGGGAGGGCACAGATACGCAGTATTTT
TRBV15	TRBD1	TRBJ1-5	.	CATSTHRGAQPQHF	TGTGCCACCAGCACACACAGGGGCGCTCAGCCCCAGCATTTT
TRBV7-9	.	TRBJ2-7	.	CASSPTGGMYEQYF	TGTGCCAGCAGCCCAACTGGCGGGATGTACGAGCAGTACTTC
TRBV5-1	.	TRBJ2-1	.	CASSFSLSRSGVELEQFF	TGCGCCAGCAGCTTTAGCCTAAGCAGGTCAGGGGTGGAGTTGGAGCAGTTCTTC
TRBV10-3	.	TRBJ2-7	.	CAISESSGSSYEQYF	TGTGCCATCAGTGAGTCGAGCGGCAGCTCCTACGAGCAGTACTTC
TRBV7-9	TRBD1	TRBJ1-4	.	CASSSLTTGRTNEKLFF	TGTGCCAGCAGCTCCCTAACGACAGGGCGAACTAATGAAAAACTGTTTTTT
TRBV12-3/TRBV12-4	.	TRBJ2-1	few	CASSFAGNPYNEQFF	TGTGCCAGCAGTTTTGCAGGTAATCCCTACAATGAGCAGTTCTTC
TRBV12-3/TRBV12-4	TRBD1	TRBJ1-1	.	CASSLVWDSGDSSGTEAFF	TGTGCCAGCAGTTTAGTTTGGGACAGTGGGGACTCCTCGGGTACTGAAGCTTTCTTT
TRBV4-3	TRBD2	TRBJ2-3	few	CASSPGLAGVLGGQYF	TGCGCCAGCAGCCCAGGACTAGCGGGAGTTCTGGGCGGGCAGTATTTT